These 17 T cell receptor beta chains share one sample of origin, sequenced in a study of regulatory T cells in long-lasting Graves disease. Regarding time point: persistent/refractory GD, antithyroid drugs over 5 years with positive TRAb. Following extraction of RNA from PBMCs, that RNA was used to make the TCR library. Construction of TCR beta libraries relied on iRepertoire HTBI primers and on Arm-PCR targeting CDR3 regions. TCRdb reanalysed the multiplex PCR reads using MiXCR and keeps one entry per CDR3 protein. This sample carries hundreds of thousands of distinct CDR3 sequences, roughly 20% of them seen once, and the ten largest clones take less than 25%. Sequencing used peripheral blood mononuclear cells (PBMCs), obtained when the disease was refractory, from a patient treated with antithyroid drugs. Receptors were obtained from a female donor with Graves disease.

This clonotype was found many times. The V call is TRBV12-3 or TRBV12-4, the J call TRBJ1-2; D remains ambiguous. The CDR3 has 15 amino acids. The germline V and J ends were trimmed by 2 bases and 2 bases, with 12 bases remaining between them. DNA of the CDR3: TGTGCCAGCAGTTTAAAGGACGGAGGGAACTATGGCTACACCTTC. The encoded protein is CASSLKDGGNYGYTF.

The chain employs TRBV7-9 and TRBJ2-7; 7 nucleotides line up with TRBD2. The germline gives CDR1 SEHNR, CDR2 FQNEAQ (reference sequence). CDR3 length equals 15 residues. Trimming at V came to 5 bases and at J to 2 bases, leaving 9 bases not matched to a gene. Here the CDR3 DNA reads TGTGCCAGCAGCCAAGGGGCTAGCGGTGCCTACGAGCAGTACTTC. It translates to CASSQGASGAYEQYF.

The rearrangement uses TRBV13 and TRBJ2-7; D is unclear. Looked up from germline, CDR1 is PRHDT and CDR2 is FYEKMQ (reference sequence). Trimming cost V 6 bases and J 6 bases, with 12 bases left between them. The CDR3 runs to 12 residues. The CDR3 here is CASSLRRAEQYF. CDR3 nucleotides: TGTGCCAGCAGTCTCCGTAGGGCCGAGCAGTACTTC.

The sample holds many counts of this clonotype. This chain uses TRBV20-1 with TRBJ2-5; D is uncertain. The CDR3 has 13 amino acids. V was trimmed by 6 bases and J by 4 bases, leaving 15 bases between them. Germline CDR1 DFQATT, CDR2 SNEGSKA (reference sequence). The CDR3 nucleotides read TGCAGTGCAACACAAACTTTGGGAGAGACCCAGTACTTC. Translation: CSATQTLGETQYF.

This clonotype has a handful of counts. The chain is built from TRBV20-1 and TRBJ1-2, with 12 nucleotides matching TRBD1. This CDR3 region has 15 residues. The V gene's germline CDR1 is DFQATT and CDR2 SNEGSKA (reference sequence). V lost 5 bases to trimming and J lost 3 bases; unmatched junction nucleotides: 7. The CDR3 loop reads CSAGKGTGGDYGYTF. The CDR3 nucleotides read TGCAGTGCTGGAAAAGGGACAGGGGGCGACTATGGCTACACCTTC.

The CDR3 DNA follows: TGTGTTTCTGGGGCCAACGTCCTGACTTTC. The encoded protein is CVSGANVLTF. V usage is TRBV30 and J usage is TRBJ2-6; no clear D. From germline, CDR1 is GTSNPN and CDR2 SVGIG (reference sequence). CDR3 length equals 10 residues.

This chain joins TRBV4-2 and TRBJ2-2; no clear D gene. The V end lost 0 bases, the J end lost 5 bases, and 7 bases lay between the germline ends. Germline V gene data show CDR1 as LGHNA and CDR2 as YNFKEQ. This CDR3 has 14 amino acids. The CDR3 region has the DNA TGTGCCAGCAGCCAAGAAAAGGGAACCGGGGAGCTGTTTTTT. It specifies CASSQEKGTGELFF.

There are a few counts of this clonotype. The chain joins TRBV7-2 to TRBJ2-1, with D maybe TRBD2 (5 bases). The CDR3 runs to 14 residues. Looked up from germline, CDR1 is SGHTA and CDR2 is FQGNSA. Trimming removed 4 bases at V and 10 bases at J, with 17 bases between. CDR3 amino acids: CASSYRTSSGEQFF. CDR3 coding DNA: TGTGCCAGCAGCTACCGGACCAGCTCGGGAGAGCAGTTCTTC.

In the case of this clonotype: With a much larger clone just one base away, this may be a read error. The chain uses TRBV2 and TRBJ1-1, with a possible D match to TRBD1 (5 bases). The CDR3 has 15 residues. Germline values: CDR1 SNHLY, CDR2 FYNNEI. As DNA, the CDR3 is TGTACCAGCAGCGCGGGGCGATTCATGAACACTGAAGCTTTCTTT. Translation gives CTSSAGRFMNTEAFF.

This clonotype turned up a few times. The CDR3 is CASSLRGSNTGELFF. In DNA, the CDR3 is TGTGCCAGCAGCTTAAGGGGGAGCAACACCGGGGAGCTGTTTTTT. The gene calls are TRBV7-2 and TRBJ2-2; weak D call: TRBD1 (6 bases). Germline V gene sequence: CDR1 SGHTA, CDR2 FQGNSA. V was cut by 2 bases and J by 2 bases, with 9 bases left in between. The length of the CDR3 is 15 residues.

This clonotype appeared many times. The rearrangement joins TRBV6-2 or TRBV6-3 to TRBJ2-5; D may be TRBD2 (5 bases). Trimming stripped 2 bases from V and 6 bases from J, with 16 bases between. Germline V gives CDR1 MNHEY, CDR2 SVGEGT. The CDR3 is 15 amino acids. The CDR3 sequence is CASSYPLASGKTQYF. CDR3 DNA: TGTGCCAGCAGTTACCCACTCGCTTCCGGGAAGACCCAGTACTTC.

The sample holds a few counts of this clonotype. The CDR3 reads CSARATGAGEQYF. In DNA, the CDR3 is TGCAGTGCTAGAGCCACAGGAGCGGGCGAGCAGTACTTC. The chain couples TRBV20-1 to TRBJ2-7, with D perhaps matching TRBD2 (6 bases). The germline gives CDR1 DFQATT, CDR2 SNEGSKA (reference sequence). The CDR3 runs to 13 residues. Trimming cost V 1 base and J 6 bases, with 13 bases left between them.

This clonotype was counted a few times. V usage is TRBV29-1 and J usage is TRBJ2-5; D unresolved. Trimming shortened V by 4 bases and J by 1 base, and 10 bases separated the two germline ends. The CDR3 loop spans 13 amino acids. Germline CDR1 SQVTM, CDR2 ANQGSEA. DNA of the CDR3: TGCAGCGTTGTGGCGCAGTCCCAAGAGACCCAGTACTTC. Translated: CSVVAQSQETQYF.

This clonotype has a handful of counts. The chain uses TRBV20-1 and TRBJ2-5; TRBD2 is a possible D gene (6 bases). CDR1 is DFQATT, CDR2 SNEGSKA, per germline (reference sequence). V was shortened by 2 bases and J by 0 bases, with 13 bases between the two germline ends. This CDR3 has 15 residues. The CDR3 is CSARWGGGYQETQYF. In nucleotides, the CDR3 is TGCAGTGCTAGATGGGGTGGGGGGTACCAAGAGACCCAGTACTTC.

The V call is TRBV12-3 or TRBV12-4, the J call TRBJ1-2; 10 bases line up with TRBD1. Trimming removed 5 bases from V and 6 bases from J; junction bases left unmatched: 6. This CDR3 comprises 14 residues. In nucleotides, the CDR3 is TGTGCCAGCAGTCAGGGACAGGGGAAGAATGGCTACACCTTC. This sequence encodes CASSQGQGKNGYTF.

This clonotype showed up just a few times. V usage is TRBV20-1 and J usage is TRBJ2-2; TRBD2 matches 9 bases. Germline CDR1 is DFQATT and CDR2 is SNEGSKA (reference sequence). This CDR3 has 16 residues. The V and J ends lost 6 bases and 5 bases, in that order; junction bases with no gene match: 13. This CDR3 is CSARQAGGLRTGELFF. CDR3 bases: TGCAGTGCGCGACAGGCGGGAGGGCTGCGTACCGGGGAGCTGTTTTTT.

The table lists this clonotype with a few counts. For the CDR3, the DNA is TGTGCCAGCAGCCACAAAGGGGGGGGCACTGAAGCTTTCTTT. It encodes CASSHKGGGTEAFF. The rearrangement joins TRBV5-6 to TRBJ1-1; the D gene is possibly TRBD1 (6 bases). The CDR3 extends over 14 amino acids. V lost 4 bases, J lost 4 bases, and 14 bases lay in between. CDR1 and CDR2 (germline): SGHDT, YYEEEE.